The present T cell receptor (beta chain) was sequenced within a study of technical replicates of blood from several donors. Only in-frame clones appear in the TCRdb table, and some are missing; sequencing was by immunoSEQ multiplex PCR. The sample has more than 90,000 clones; 85% to 95% are singletons. The CDR3 runs 15 residues. V trimming: 4 bases; J trimming: 9 bases; junction bases outside the gene matches: 10. Germline V gene lookup returns CDR1 MNHEY and CDR2 SVGAGI. The V and J genes are TRBV6-5 and TRBJ2-1; TRBD2 matches 9 bases. The source of this sequence is a human donor in good health. Sequencing used T cells isolated from PBMCs. CDR3: CASSWGLAGVGEQFF. The CDR3 DNA sequence: TGTGCCAGCAGTTGGGGGTTAGCGGGAGTGGGTGAGCAGTTCTTC.